This TCR beta chain appears in the sequencing data of a study of long-term antiretroviral therapy in people with HIV. General study results and limits: Pre-ART expanded TRB clones stayed dominant throughout, though often decreasing after ART.

The V gene lost 1 base and the J gene lost 11 bases, with 6 bases spanning the gap. In germline, CDR1 is LGHNT, CDR2 FRNRAP. The CDR3 runs 11 residues. Comment on this clone: Its target is not known.

The run of the v3.0 immunoSEQ assay was at survey level. The assay was immunoSEQ multiplex PCR, and TCRdb's table has in-frame clones only and misses some. Found here are about 48,000 clones, about 86% of them singletons; the top ten hold roughly 3.2%. The chain links TRBV12-5 to TRBJ2-1, with no clear D. This TCR came from a young woman with HIV. Here the sequenced sample was unsorted PBMCs, taken 0.8 years after starting antiretroviral therapy. CDR3 DNA: TGTGCTAGTGGTTTGGCCCAAAAGCAGTTCTTC. This codes for CASGLAQKQFF.